The next 5 T cell receptor beta chains were all read from a single sample in a study of beta chain features in type 1 diabetes (dated 2018 in TCRdb). The method behind the library was the immunoSEQ multiplex PCR assay. All of the isolated RNA was reverse transcribed with the High Capacity cDNA Reverse Transcription Kit, so expressed TCRB transcripts were sequenced. TCRdb mirrors the immuneACCESS table, restricted to in-frame sequences. Some clones are absent from its copies; in checked studies, under half trace to an unresolved V gene, and the reason for the others is unknown. Within this sample are over 300,000 clones, with under 8.5% of them counted one time only. The top ten hold 0.44% of the sample. The source material was central memory CD4+ T cells from blood. The receptor source for this set is a young woman in good health.

The CDR3 DNA follows: TGTGCCAGCAGCCTGGGGACTACAGCGTCTATTAGCACAGATACGCAGTATTTT. It codes for CASSLGTTASISTDTQYF. The genes are TRBV2 and TRBJ2-3; 7 bases align to TRBD2. Trimming at V came to 6 bases and at J to 0 bases, leaving 15 bases not matched to a gene. Germline V CDR1 and CDR2: SNHLY, FYNNEI. The CDR3 covers 18 residues.

This clone has only a few counts. The rearrangement joins TRBV28 to TRBJ2-5, with 7 bases that match TRBD2. The CDR3 has 14 amino acids. Per the germline V gene, CDR1 is MDHEN and CDR2 is SYDVKM. V was clipped by 4 bases and J by 7 bases; unmatched bases: 9. The CDR3 region has the DNA TGTGCCAGCAGTTCACTAGCGCTCAAGAGGACCCAGTACTTC. This translates into CASSSLALKRTQYF.

The gene calls are TRBV25-1 and TRBJ2-7; 10 bases line up with TRBD1. From germline, CDR1 is MGHDK and CDR2 SYGVNS. This CDR3 has 13 amino acids. The junction had 1 base not matched to a gene; V was cut back by 6 bases and J by 2 bases. CDR3 sequence (DNA): TGTGCCAGCAGGGGGACAGGGGCCTACGAGCAGTACTTC. It codes for CASRGTGAYEQYF.

The genes are TRBV15 and TRBJ2-7; 11 nucleotides align to TRBD2. The CDR3 is made up of 16 amino acids. Germline CDR1 and CDR2: LNHNV and YYDKDF (reference sequence). J was trimmed by 3 bases and V by 2 bases; bases with no gene match: 6. The CDR3 region is CATSRLLTSGNYEQYF. The CDR3 nucleotides are TGTGCCACCAGCAGATTATTGACTAGCGGGAACTACGAGCAGTACTTC.

The chain recombines TRBV6-6 with TRBJ1-5, with TRBD1 as a possible D gene (6 bases). CDR1 and CDR2 (germline): MNHNY, SVGAGI (reference sequence). The length of the CDR3 is 16 residues. The V and J ends lost 5 bases and 6 bases respectively, with 20 bases between them. The CDR3 loop reads CASSAPRSAGVQPQHF. CDR3 DNA sequence: TGTGCCAGCAGTGCCCCGAGGTCGGCAGGGGTTCAGCCCCAGCATTTT.